A selection of T cell receptor beta chains follows, all from one sample in a study of T cell repertoires in cytomegalovirus infection. What these receptors recognize is not known. TCRdb re-called the reads with MiXCR, one entry per CDR3 protein. The sample consists of 55,000 to 70,000 distinct CDR3 sequences, 20% to 25% of them appearing once. The specimen was PBMCs, sequenced either directly or after in vitro stimulation (not recorded which). Receptor source: a human donor in good health (CMV status not recorded). Some clones in this sample may be carry-over from other donors' samples. CDR3s include the opening cysteine and the closing phenylalanine or tryptophan.

v_call	cdr3_aa
TRBV12-3/TRBV12-4	CASSSGNTEAFF
TRBV19	CASSNERGGYNEQFF
TRBV7-2	CASSLDSGRGETQYF
TRBV5-4	CASSLGGLRREEQYF
TRBV7-9	CASSGHRGQPGANVLTF
TRBV7-2	CASRDRNRNYGYTF
TRBV7-2	CASSPGTVAPEQYF
TRBV7-2	CASSQMTGETQYF
TRBV19	CASTSGGSNQPQHF
TRBV6-1	CASSYRANTEAFF
TRBV11-3	CASALGAGANVLTF
TRBV7-2	CASSLGPTLAKNIQYF
TRBV20-1	CSARDERDHTDTQYF
TRBV2	CASSDQGPRGGYEQYF
TRBV19	CASSFPVRQFSYNEQFF
TRBV7-9	CASSLNAANTGELFF
TRBV7-2	CASSPGDRGPTGYTF
TRBV12-3/TRBV12-4	CASSLAGFRLAGPPSDEQFF
TRBV24-1	CARVSGEMNTEAFF
TRBV7-6	CASSSGLAGGPDTQYF
TRBV19	CASSPRRTSTDTQYF
TRBV28	CASSLGRAETQYF
TRBV7-2	CASSLNNMNTEAFF
TRBV12-3/TRBV12-4	CASSLSTGAYGYTF
TRBV4-1	CASSQEAPPSGAWDTQYF
TRBV7-2	CASSLTRTRNTEAFF
TRBV20-1	CSALLSRTDTQYF
TRBV20-1	CSAGTAQYTEAFF
TRBV11-2	CASSLGDRPTDTQYF
TRBV7-9	CASSLDRGREDTQYF
TRBV20-1	CSASGRGSSYNEQFF
TRBV19	CASSTVDSHQRNYGYTF
TRBV12-3/TRBV12-4	CASTLGVTSGSFGTDTQYF
TRBV28	CASSQPGRGFRGNQPQHF
TRBV11-1	CASSRGGSGANVLTF
TRBV4-1	CASSRTSGIGETQYF
TRBV5-4	CASSLLGSYTDTQYF
TRBV18	CASSQGDRGNQPQHF
TRBV7-2	CASSTGIFYGYTF
TRBV12-3/TRBV12-4	CASSVSGQGTDTQYF
TRBV10-3	CAISESGGGGRHSYEQYF
TRBV12-3/TRBV12-4	CASSTLGRGGQPQHF
TRBV20-1	CSARDRQYTGELFF
TRBV7-2	CASSFGQLYGYTF
TRBV27	CASSKPYNEQFF
TRBV7-2	CASSLGGGYTEAFF
TRBV7-2	CASSPGYNEQFF
TRBV12-3/TRBV12-4	CASSSGTLSTDTQYF
TRBV20-1	CSAARQGGYLAGNTIYF
TRBV12-3/TRBV12-4	CASSFGTWDEKLFF
TRBV10-3	CAISAGTGTYEQYF
TRBV18	CASSPIAGGAYEQYF
TRBV12-3/TRBV12-4	CASCKGAGPNGYTF
TRBV4-2	CASSLDRGEQFF
TRBV27	CASSRTSGRGNEQFF
TRBV7-9	CASSLKLAGKSSYNEQFF
TRBV7-2	CASSPTPGNYGYTF
TRBV7-6	CASSLVSPAHTDTQYF
TRBV10-3	CAIRTSGLGTQYF
TRBV11-1	CASSLRSGYTEAFF